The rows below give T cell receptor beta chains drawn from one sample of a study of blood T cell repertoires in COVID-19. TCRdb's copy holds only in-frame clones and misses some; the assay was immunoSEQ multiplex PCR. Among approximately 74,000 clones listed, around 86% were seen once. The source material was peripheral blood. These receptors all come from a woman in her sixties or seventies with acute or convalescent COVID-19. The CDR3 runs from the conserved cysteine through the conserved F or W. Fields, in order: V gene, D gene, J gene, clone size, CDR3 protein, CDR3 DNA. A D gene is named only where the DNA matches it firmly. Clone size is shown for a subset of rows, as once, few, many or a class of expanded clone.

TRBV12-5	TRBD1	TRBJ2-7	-	CASGFSQGVHEQYF	TGTGCTAGTGGTTTCAGTCAGGGGGTACACGAGCAGTACTTC
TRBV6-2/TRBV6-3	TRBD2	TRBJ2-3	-	CASSSPSGTSTDTQYF	TGTGCCAGCAGTTCCCCTAGCGGGACTAGCACAGATACGCAGTATTTT
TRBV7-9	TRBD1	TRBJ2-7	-	CASSGTGGPAGYEQYF	TGTGCCAGCAGCGGGACAGGGGGCCCAGCGGGCTACGAGCAGTACTTC
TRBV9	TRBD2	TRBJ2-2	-	CASSKGTSGRFNTGELFF	TGTGCCAGCAGCAAAGGGACTAGCGGGAGGTTTAACACCGGGGAGCTGTTTTTT
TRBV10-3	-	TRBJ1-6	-	CAISERRGESPLHF	TGTGCCATCAGTGAACGGAGGGGTGAATCACCCCTCCACTTT
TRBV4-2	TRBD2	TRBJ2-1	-	CASSQEVLTSGNYNEQFF	TGTGCCAGCAGCCAAGAAGTGCTAACTAGCGGAAATTACAATGAGCAGTTCTTC
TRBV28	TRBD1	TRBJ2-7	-	CASSDPRTGDTSEQYF	TGTGCCAGCAGTGATCCTCGGACAGGAGACACGAGTGAGCAGTACTTC
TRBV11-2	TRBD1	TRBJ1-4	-	CASSLTGGQGAKLFF	TGTGCCAGCAGCTTAACCGGGGGTCAGGGGGCAAAACTGTTTTTT
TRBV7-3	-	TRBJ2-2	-	CASSLTGGNTGELFF	TGTGCCAGCAGCTTAACCGGCGGAAACACCGGGGAGCTGTTTTTT
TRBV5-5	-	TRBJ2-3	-	CASSPFPTDTQYF	TGTGCCAGCAGCCCTTTCCCGACAGATACGCAGTATTTT
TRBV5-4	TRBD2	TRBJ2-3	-	CASSFSGEDTQYF	TGTGCCAGCAGCTTCAGCGGGGAGGATACGCAGTATTTT
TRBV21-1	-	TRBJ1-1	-	CASSKDPGTGGVCLGVNTEAFF	TGTGCCAGCAGCAAAGATCCCGGGACAGGGGGCGTCTGTCTCGGTGTGAACACTGAAGCTTTCTTT
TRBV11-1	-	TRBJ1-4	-	CASSFLGRPNEKLFF	TGTGCCAGCAGCTTCCTGGGGCGGCCTAATGAAAAACTGTTTTTT
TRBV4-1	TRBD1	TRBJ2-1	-	CASSQEWTGVVNEQFF	TGCGCCAGCAGCCAAGAATGGACAGGGGTGGTAAATGAGCAGTTCTTC
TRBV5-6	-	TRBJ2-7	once	CASSFGYEQYF	TGTGCCAGCAGCTTCGGTTACGAGCAGTACTTC
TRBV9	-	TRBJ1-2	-	CASSVGGAYGYTF	TGTGCCAGCAGCGTGGGAGGGGCCTATGGCTACACCTTC
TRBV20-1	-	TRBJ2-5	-	CSATGQETQYF	TGCAGTGCTACGGGGCAAGAGACCCAGTACTTC
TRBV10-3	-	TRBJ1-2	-	CATSPDRHGYTF	TGTGCCACCAGTCCTGACAGGCACGGCTACACCTTC
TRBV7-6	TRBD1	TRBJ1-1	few	CASSTQGWNTEAFF	TGTGCCAGCAGCACACAGGGGTGGAACACTGAAGCTTTCTTT
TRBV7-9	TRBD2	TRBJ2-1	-	CASSVSGRPTNEQFF	TGTGCCAGCAGCGTTAGCGGGAGGCCGACCAATGAGCAGTTCTTC
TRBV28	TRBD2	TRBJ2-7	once	CASSTTSGSFSYEQYF	TGTGCCAGCAGCACGACTAGCGGGAGCTTCTCCTACGAGCAGTACTTC
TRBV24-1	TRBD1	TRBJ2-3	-	CATSDTRPGQGISTDTQYF	TGTGCCACCAGTGATACACGTCCGGGACAGGGAATTTCCACAGATACGCAGTATTTT
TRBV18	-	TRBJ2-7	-	CASSPGGDRATYEQYF	TGTGCCAGCTCCCCCGGGGGGGACAGGGCGACTTACGAGCAGTACTTC
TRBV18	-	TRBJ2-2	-	CASSPGRNTGELFF	TGTGCCAGCTCACCAGGGAGGAACACCGGGGAGCTGTTTTTT
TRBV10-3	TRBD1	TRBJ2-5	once	CAISTSGTGEETQYF	TGTGCCATCAGCACATCCGGGACAGGGGAAGAGACCCAGTACTTC
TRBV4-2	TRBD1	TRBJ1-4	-	CASSQDLALGTGDEKLFF	TGTGCCAGCAGCCAAGATCTTGCCCTAGGGACAGGGGATGAAAAACTGTTTTTT
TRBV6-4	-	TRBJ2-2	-	CASRDQGSGELFF	TGTGCCAGCAGAGATCAGGGCTCCGGGGAGCTGTTTTTT
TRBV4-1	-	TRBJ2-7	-	CASSQGGAYEQYF	TGCGCCAGCAGCCAGGGCGGGGCCTACGAGCAGTACTTC
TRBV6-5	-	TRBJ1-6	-	CASSYSKTGNSPLHF	TGTGCCAGCAGTTACTCGAAGACGGGTAATTCACCCCTCCACTTT
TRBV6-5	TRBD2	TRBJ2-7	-	CASRPGLAGVYEQYF	TGTGCCAGCAGACCGGGACTAGCGGGGGTCTACGAGCAGTACTTC
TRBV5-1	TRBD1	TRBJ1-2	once	CASSVGQNYGYTF	TGCGCCAGCAGCGTGGGACAGAACTATGGCTACACCTTC